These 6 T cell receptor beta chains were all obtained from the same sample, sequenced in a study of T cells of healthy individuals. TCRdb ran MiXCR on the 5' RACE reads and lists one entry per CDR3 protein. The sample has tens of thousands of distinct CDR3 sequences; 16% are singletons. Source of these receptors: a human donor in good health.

The CDR3 sequence: CASSQARDRGMGYTF. As DNA, the CDR3 is TGCGCCAGCAGCCAAGCCCGGGACAGGGGTATGGGCTACACCTTC. The V gene is TRBV4-1, the J gene TRBJ1-2, with 10 bases matching TRBD1. Losses at the gene ends were 1 base for V and 8 bases for J; bases not matched to a gene: 7. This CDR3 is built from 15 residues. Germline CDR1 is MGHRA and CDR2 is YSYEKL.

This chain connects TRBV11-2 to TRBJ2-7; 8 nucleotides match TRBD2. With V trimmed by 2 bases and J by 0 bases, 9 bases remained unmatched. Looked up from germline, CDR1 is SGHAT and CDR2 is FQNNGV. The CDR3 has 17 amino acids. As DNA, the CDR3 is TGTGCCAGCAGCTTACCCCCATCGACTAGCGCCTCCTACGAGCAGTACTTC. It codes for CASSLPPSTSASYEQYF.

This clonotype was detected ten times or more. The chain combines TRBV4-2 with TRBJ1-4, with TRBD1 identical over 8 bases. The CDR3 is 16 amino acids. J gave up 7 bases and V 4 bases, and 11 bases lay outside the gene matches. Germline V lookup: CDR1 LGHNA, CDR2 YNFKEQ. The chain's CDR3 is CASSPRTGSEAEKLFF. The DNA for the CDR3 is TGTGCCAGCAGCCCTAGGACAGGGTCGGAGGCTGAAAAACTGTTTTTT.

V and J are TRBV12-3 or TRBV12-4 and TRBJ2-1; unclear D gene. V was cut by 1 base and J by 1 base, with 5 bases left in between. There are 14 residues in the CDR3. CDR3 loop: CASSLEQSYNEQFF. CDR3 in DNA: TGTGCCAGCAGTTTAGAACAATCCTACAATGAGCAGTTCTTC.

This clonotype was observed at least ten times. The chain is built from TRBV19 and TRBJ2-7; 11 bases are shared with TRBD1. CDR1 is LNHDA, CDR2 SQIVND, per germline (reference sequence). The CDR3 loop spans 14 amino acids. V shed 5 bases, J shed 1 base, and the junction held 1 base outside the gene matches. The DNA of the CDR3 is TGTGCCAGTAGTGGGACAGGGGGATCCTACGAGCAGTACTTC. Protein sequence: CASSGTGGSYEQYF.

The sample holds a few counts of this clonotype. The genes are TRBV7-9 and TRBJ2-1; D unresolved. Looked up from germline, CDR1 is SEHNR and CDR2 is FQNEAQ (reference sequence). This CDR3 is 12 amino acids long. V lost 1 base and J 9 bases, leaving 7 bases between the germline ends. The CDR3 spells CASSLDWGEQFF. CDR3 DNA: TGTGCCAGCAGCTTAGACTGGGGTGAGCAGTTCTTC. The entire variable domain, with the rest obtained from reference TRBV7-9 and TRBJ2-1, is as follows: DTGVSQNPRHKITKRGQNVTFRCDPISEHNRLYWYRQTLGQGPEFLTYFQNEAQLEKSRLLSDRFSAERPKGSFSTLEIQRTEQGDSAMYLCASSLDWGEQFFGPGTRLTVL.